The 25 T cell receptor beta chains presented below share a single source sample, sequenced in a study of cytotoxic CD8 clonotypes in ibrutinib-treated CLL. The repertoire was sequenced with immunoSEQ multiplex PCR; TCRdb's copy has only in-frame clones and lacks some. The top ten clones hold 3.3% of a sample with fewer than 150,000 clones, 80% to 85% of them seen once. The sequences come from PBMCs, collected after 24 months of ibrutinib treatment. These receptors were obtained from a human donor with chronic lymphocytic leukemia.

The gene calls are TRBV4-1 and TRBJ1-2; a weak D match, TRBD1 (5 bases). In germline, CDR1 is MGHRA, CDR2 YSYEKL. The CDR3 loop spans 15 amino acids. Trimming stripped 0 bases from V and 0 bases from J, with 8 bases between. CDR3 DNA: TGCGCCAGCAGCCAAGAAACAGGCACTAACTATGGCTACACCTTC. Residues: CASSQETGTNYGYTF.

This clone was seen a handful of times. The rearrangement uses TRBV2 and TRBJ1-6; the D is unclear. Germline V gene lookup returns CDR1 SNHLY and CDR2 FYNNEI. V gave up 1 base and J gave up 8 bases, with 9 bases separating them. CDR3 size: 14 residues. CDR3 in DNA: TGTGCCAGCAGTGAAGGCAGGAACTATTCACCCCTCCACTTT. Protein product: CASSEGRNYSPLHF.

The chain links TRBV15 to TRBJ1-2; tentatively, D is TRBD1 (6 bases). This CDR3 comprises 16 residues. Trimming left V 0 bases short and J 4 bases short, with 15 bases between. Per the germline V gene, CDR1 is LNHNV and CDR2 is YYDKDF (reference sequence). Here the CDR3 DNA reads TGTGCCACCAGCAGAGATGTGGGGGCGCGGGGCTATGGCTACACCTTC. Translated, it gives CATSRDVGARGYGYTF.

This clone was observed a few times. The chain employs TRBV7-2 and TRBJ2-1; D gene unclear. Trimming left V 5 bases short and J 7 bases short, with 12 bases between. Germline loops: CDR1 SGHTA, CDR2 FQGNSA. The CDR3 consists of 13 residues. This CDR3 is CASSQVFRNEQFF. CDR3 DNA sequence: TGTGCCAGCAGCCAGGTTTTCCGGAATGAGCAGTTCTTC. The full variable domain, in which reference TRBV7-2 and TRBJ2-1 provide the parts outside the CDR3, is GAGVSQSPSNKVTEKGKDVELRCDPISGHTALYWYRQSLGQGLEFLIYFQGNSAPDKSGLPSDRFSAERTGGSVSTLTIQRTQQEDSAVYLCASSQVFRNEQFFGPGTRLTVL.

The rearrangement uses TRBV10-3 and TRBJ2-1; 9 bases are shared with TRBD1. Germline V lookup: CDR1 ENHRY, CDR2 SYGVKD. With V trimmed by 5 bases and J by 7 bases, 15 bases remained unmatched. The CDR3 loop spans 17 amino acids. CDR3 DNA sequence: TGTGCCATCAGTAAGCGGGACAGGGTCAAGCTTTGGAATGAGCAGTTCTTC. Translating it yields CAISKRDRVKLWNEQFF.

The chain recombines TRBV12-5 with TRBJ1-4; TRBD1 might be the D (5 bases). The germline CDR1 and CDR2 sequences are LGHNT and FRNRAP. V gave up 6 bases and J gave up 7 bases, with 15 bases separating them. The CDR3 runs 14 residues. As DNA, the CDR3 is TGTGCTAGTGGATCGGGGCTAGGGAGTGAAAAACTGTTTTTT. Its translation is CASGSGLGSEKLFF.

As regards this clone: Other DNA variants within this sample encode the same CDR3. The chain recombines TRBV19 with TRBJ2-6; D unresolved. The germline gives CDR1 LNHDA, CDR2 SQIVND (reference sequence). The length of the CDR3 is 14 residues. V lost 6 bases and J 0 bases, leaving 6 bases between the germline ends. CDR3 residues: CASSSGSGANVLTF. The CDR3 DNA reads as TGTGCCAGTAGCTCTGGCTCTGGGGCCAACGTCCTGACTTTC.

This sequence joins TRBV6-5 and TRBJ1-2; unclear D gene. Trimming removed 6 bases from V and 3 bases from J, with 14 bases in between. Germline V gene data show CDR1 as MNHEY and CDR2 as SVGAGI. CDR3 length: 14 residues. In DNA form, the CDR3 reads TGTGCCAGCAGATCCGGGAGGGCCTACTATGGCTACACCTTC. As protein: CASRSGRAYYGYTF.

This chain uses TRBV5-4 with TRBJ2-1; 8 nucleotides match TRBD2. The CDR3 sequence is 15 residues long. Trimming cost V 4 bases and J 13 bases; bases outside gene matches: 16. CDR1 is SGHNT and CDR2 is YYREEE in the germline V gene (reference sequence). DNA of the CDR3: TGTGCCAGCAGCCCAGGAGACGGACTAGCCCGAGATCAGTTCTTC. It encodes CASSPGDGLARDQFF. Drawing the rest from reference TRBV5-4 and TRBJ2-1, the complete variable domain is ETGVTQSPTHLIKTRGQQVTLRCSSQSGHNTVSWYQQALGQGPQFIFQYYREEENGRGNFPPRFSGLQFPNYSSELNVNALELDDSALYLCASSPGDGLARDQFFGPGTRLTVL.

Here the CDR3 DNA reads TGCGCCAGCAGCTTGTACGGTTCGGGAACCTACGAGCAGTACTTC. This sequence encodes CASSLYGSGTYEQYF. The chain has TRBV5-1 and TRBJ2-7, with a possible D match to TRBD2 (5 bases). Trimming stripped 1 base from V and 2 bases from J, with 13 bases between. CDR3 length: 15 amino acids. CDR1 and CDR2 from the germline V gene are SGHRS and YFSETQ.

This chain links TRBV11-2 with TRBJ2-1; D is undetermined. Germline V lookup: CDR1 SGHAT, CDR2 FQNNGV. There are 14 residues in the CDR3. The germline V and J ends were trimmed by 7 bases and 9 bases, with 19 bases remaining between them. The CDR3 here is CASIPPKNYVEQFF. The CDR3 DNA reads TGTGCCAGCATCCCCCCGAAGAACTACGTTGAGCAGTTCTTC.

The V gene is TRBV27, the J gene TRBJ2-4; D perhaps matches TRBD1 (5 bases). Germline lookup yields CDR1 MNHEY and CDR2 SMNVEV (reference sequence). The CDR3 loop spans 12 amino acids. The ends were cut back, 7 bases at V and 4 bases at J, with 8 bases in the middle. This chain's CDR3 is CASKGSKNIQYF. CDR3 in DNA: TGTGCCAGCAAGGGGTCTAAAAACATTCAGTACTTC.

The chain joins TRBV5-5 to TRBJ2-7; TRBD1 matches at 7 bases. From germline, CDR1 is SGHKS and CDR2 YYEKEE (reference sequence). V lost 0 bases and J lost 4; bases outside the gene matches: 7. The CDR3 is 15 residues long. CDR3 in amino acids: CASSLGLTGRYEQYF. The DNA of the CDR3 is TGTGCCAGCAGCTTGGGGTTGACAGGGCGGTACGAGCAGTACTTC.

The CDR3 DNA reads TGTGCCACCAGCAGAGGCGACAGGGGAGGGGGAGAGACCCAGTACTTC. This sequence encodes CATSRGDRGGGETQYF. The V and J genes are TRBV15 and TRBJ2-5, with a tentative D call TRBD1 (8 bases). This CDR3 contains 16 residues. V was trimmed by 1 base and J by 4 bases, leaving 16 bases between them. Germline lookup yields CDR1 LNHNV and CDR2 YYDKDF (reference sequence).

By share, this clone counts as medium-sized. This chain joins TRBV18 and TRBJ2-5, with TRBD2 matching over 11 bases. This CDR3 contains 17 residues. V shed 6 bases, J shed 1 base, and the junction held 10 bases outside the gene matches. Germline assignment: CDR1 KGHSH and CDR2 LQKENI. Here the CDR3 reads CASSRLALAGGQETQYF. Written as DNA, the CDR3 is TGTGCCAGCTCGCGGTTAGCCCTAGCGGGGGGCCAAGAGACCCAGTACTTC.

The rearrangement links TRBV6-5 to TRBJ2-7; tentatively, D is TRBD1 (6 bases). This CDR3 has 15 residues. The V end lost 6 bases, the J end lost 0 bases, and 15 bases lay between the germline ends. CDR1 and CDR2 from the germline V gene are MNHEY and SVGAGI. DNA for the CDR3: TGTGCCAGCAGCCGTGACCGGGACACCTCCTACGAGCAGTACTTC. Residues: CASSRDRDTSYEQYF.

The genes are TRBV20-1 and TRBJ2-1; D remains ambiguous. The CDR3 consists of 10 residues. Looked up from germline, CDR1 is DFQATT and CDR2 is SNEGSKA (reference sequence). Trimming shortened V by 3 bases and J by 6 bases, and 3 bases separated the two germline ends. In DNA, the CDR3 is TGCAGTGCTAGTTTCAATGAGCAGTTCTTC. Protein product: CSASFNEQFF.

The CDR3 nucleotides read TGTGCCAGCAGCTTAGAGGAGATAGCGGGGGGCAATCGCCAAGAGACCCAGTACTTC. It translates to CASSLEEIAGGNRQETQYF. V is TRBV11-3 and J is TRBJ2-5; 10 nucleotides match TRBD2. The CDR3 is 19 amino acids. Trimming at V came to 0 bases and at J to 1 base, leaving 11 bases not matched to a gene. CDR1 is SGHNT, CDR2 YENEEA, per germline.

The J gene is TRBJ2-3, the V gene TRBV4-3, with TRBD2 matching over 13 bases. V trimming: 3 bases; J trimming: 3 bases; junction bases outside the gene matches: 3. CDR3 size: 16 residues. Germline CDR1 LGHNA, CDR2 YSLEER. The CDR3 loop reads CASSHGLAGVTDTQYF. The CDR3 bases are TGCGCCAGCAGCCACGGACTAGCGGGGGTAACAGATACGCAGTATTTT.

The V gene is TRBV18, the J gene TRBJ2-1; TRBD1 aligns across 7 bases. The CDR3 is 15 amino acids. Germline V lookup: CDR1 KGHSH, CDR2 LQKENI. The V and J ends lost 2 bases and 6 bases, in that order; junction bases with no gene match: 7. The CDR3 sequence is CASSPDRVTGNEQFF. CDR3 bases: TGTGCCAGCTCACCAGACAGGGTTACAGGCAATGAGCAGTTCTTC.

The gene calls are TRBV5-4 and TRBJ1-1, with D perhaps matching TRBD1 (5 bases). Germline lookup yields CDR1 SGHNT and CDR2 YYREEE (reference sequence). The V and J ends lost 4 bases and 2 bases respectively, with 15 bases between them. This CDR3 contains 15 residues. In DNA, the CDR3 is TGTGCCAGCAGCAGCGGACACGACCGAAACACTGAAGCTTTCTTT. Protein product: CASSSGHDRNTEAFF. Full variable domain (remainder filled in from reference TRBV5-4 and TRBJ1-1): ETGVTQSPTHLIKTRGQQVTLRCSSQSGHNTVSWYQQALGQGPQFIFQYYREEENGRGNFPPRFSGLQFPNYSSELNVNALELDDSALYLCASSSGHDRNTEAFFGQGTRLTVV.

The chain joins TRBV7-9 to TRBJ2-5; D not resolved. Germline CDR1 and CDR2: SEHNR and FQNEAQ (reference sequence). V was cut by 8 bases and J by 3 bases, with 4 bases left in between. The CDR3 sequence is 10 residues long. CDR3 DNA sequence: TGTGCCAGCGGCGAAGAGACCCAGTACTTC. Amino acid sequence: CASGEETQYF.

The chain joins TRBV7-2 to TRBJ1-1, with D unclear. Germline assignment: CDR1 SGHTA and CDR2 FQGNSA. The CDR3 is 13 residues long. Trimming cost V 3 bases and J 4 bases, with 9 bases left between them. DNA for the CDR3: TGTGCCAGCAGCTTTCGAGAGCCCACTGAAGCTTTCTTT. It yields the protein CASSFREPTEAFF.

The chain joins TRBV30 to TRBJ2-7; no clear D gene. V lost 0 bases to trimming and J lost 6 bases, with 15 bases between them. Germline V gene lookup returns CDR1 GTSNPN and CDR2 SVGIG (reference sequence). The CDR3 contains 14 residues. DNA for the CDR3: TGTGCCTGGAGTGTACTTGCCGGTCCGGGCGAGCAGTACTTC. Protein sequence: CAWSVLAGPGEQYF.

This sequence joins TRBV6-6 and TRBJ2-2; D ambiguous. CDR3 size: 12 residues. The germline gives CDR1 MNHNY, CDR2 SVGAGI (reference sequence). The CDR3 reads CAVRRNTGELFF. In nucleotides, the CDR3 is TGTGCGGTTCGTAGAAACACCGGGGAGCTGTTTTTT.